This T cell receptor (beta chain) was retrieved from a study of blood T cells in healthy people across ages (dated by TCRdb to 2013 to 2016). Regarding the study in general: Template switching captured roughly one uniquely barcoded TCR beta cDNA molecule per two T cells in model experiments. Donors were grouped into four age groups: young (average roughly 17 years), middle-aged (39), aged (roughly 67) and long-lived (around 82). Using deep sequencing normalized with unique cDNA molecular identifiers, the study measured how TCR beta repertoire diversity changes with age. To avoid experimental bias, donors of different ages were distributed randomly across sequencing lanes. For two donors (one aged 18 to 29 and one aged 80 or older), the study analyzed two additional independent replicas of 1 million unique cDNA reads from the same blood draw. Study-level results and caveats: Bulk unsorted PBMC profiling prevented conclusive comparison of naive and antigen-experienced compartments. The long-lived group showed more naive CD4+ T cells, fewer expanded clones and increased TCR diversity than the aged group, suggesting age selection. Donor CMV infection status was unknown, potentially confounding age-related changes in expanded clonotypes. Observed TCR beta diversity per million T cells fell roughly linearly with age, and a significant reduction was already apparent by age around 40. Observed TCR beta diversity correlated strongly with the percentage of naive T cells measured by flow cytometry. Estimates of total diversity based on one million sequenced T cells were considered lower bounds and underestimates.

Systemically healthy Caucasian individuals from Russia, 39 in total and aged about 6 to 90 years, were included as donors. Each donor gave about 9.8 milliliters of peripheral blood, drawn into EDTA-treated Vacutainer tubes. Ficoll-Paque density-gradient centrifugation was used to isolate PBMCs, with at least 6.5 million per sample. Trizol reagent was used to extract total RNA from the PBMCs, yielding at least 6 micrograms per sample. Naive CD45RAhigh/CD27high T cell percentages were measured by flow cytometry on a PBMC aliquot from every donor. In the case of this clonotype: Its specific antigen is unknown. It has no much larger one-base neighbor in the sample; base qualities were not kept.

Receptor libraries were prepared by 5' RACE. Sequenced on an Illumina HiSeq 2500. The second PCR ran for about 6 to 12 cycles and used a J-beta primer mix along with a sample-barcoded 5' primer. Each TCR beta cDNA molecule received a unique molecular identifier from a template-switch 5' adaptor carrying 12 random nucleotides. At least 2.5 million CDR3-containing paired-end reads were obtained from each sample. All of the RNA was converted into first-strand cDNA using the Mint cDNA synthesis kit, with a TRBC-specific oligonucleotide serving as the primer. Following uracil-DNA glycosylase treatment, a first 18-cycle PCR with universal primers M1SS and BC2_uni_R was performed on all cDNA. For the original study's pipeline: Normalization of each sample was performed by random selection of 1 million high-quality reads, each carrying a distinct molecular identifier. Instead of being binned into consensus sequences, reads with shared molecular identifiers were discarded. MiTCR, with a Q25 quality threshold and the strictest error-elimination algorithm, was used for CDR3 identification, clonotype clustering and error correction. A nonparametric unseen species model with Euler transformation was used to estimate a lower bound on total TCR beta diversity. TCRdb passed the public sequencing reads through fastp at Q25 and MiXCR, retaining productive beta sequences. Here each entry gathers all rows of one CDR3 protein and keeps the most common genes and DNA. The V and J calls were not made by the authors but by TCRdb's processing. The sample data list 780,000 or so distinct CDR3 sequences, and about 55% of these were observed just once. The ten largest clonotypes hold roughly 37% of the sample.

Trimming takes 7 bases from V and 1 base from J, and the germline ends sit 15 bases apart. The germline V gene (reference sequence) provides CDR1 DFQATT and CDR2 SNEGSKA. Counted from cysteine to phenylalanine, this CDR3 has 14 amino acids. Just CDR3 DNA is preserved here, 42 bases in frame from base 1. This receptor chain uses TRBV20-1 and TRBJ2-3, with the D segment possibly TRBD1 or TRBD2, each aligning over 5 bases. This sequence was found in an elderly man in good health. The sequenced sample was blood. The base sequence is TGCAGTGGCAACACGGGACGCCGCACAGATACGCAGTATTTT. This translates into CSGNTGRRTDTQYF.